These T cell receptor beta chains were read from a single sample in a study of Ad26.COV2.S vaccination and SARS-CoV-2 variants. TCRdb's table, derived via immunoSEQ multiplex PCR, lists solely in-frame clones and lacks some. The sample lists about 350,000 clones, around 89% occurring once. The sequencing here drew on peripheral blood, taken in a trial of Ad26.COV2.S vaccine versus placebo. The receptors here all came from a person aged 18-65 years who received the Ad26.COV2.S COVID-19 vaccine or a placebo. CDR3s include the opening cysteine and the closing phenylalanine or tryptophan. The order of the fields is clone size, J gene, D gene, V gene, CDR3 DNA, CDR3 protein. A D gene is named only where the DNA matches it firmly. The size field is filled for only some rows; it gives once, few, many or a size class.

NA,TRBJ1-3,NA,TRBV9,TGTGCCAGCAGCGCCCGAGGGACACACAATAGTGGAAACACCATATATTTT,CASSARGTHNSGNTIYF
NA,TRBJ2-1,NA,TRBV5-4,TGTGCCAGCAGCAGGACCTCGGGACTTGGCGATGAGCAGTTCTTC,CASSRTSGLGDEQFF
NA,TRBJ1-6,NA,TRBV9,TGTGCCAGCTCTTCAAAGGCAGGCAGCTCACCCCTCCACTTT,CASSSKAGSSPLHF
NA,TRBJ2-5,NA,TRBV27,TGTGCCAGCAGTTTATCAGGGGACCAAGAGACCCAGTACTTC,CASSLSGDQETQYF
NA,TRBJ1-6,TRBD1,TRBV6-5,TGTGCCAGCAGACGGGACAGGGGTGAAAATTCACCCCTCCACTTT,CASRRDRGENSPLHF
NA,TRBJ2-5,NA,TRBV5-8,TGTGCCAGCACTGGCATCCAAGAGACCCAGTACTTC,CASTGIQETQYF
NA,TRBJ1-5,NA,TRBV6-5,TGTGCCAGCAGGGCGACAGTCTATAGCAATCAGCCCCAGCATTTT,CASRATVYSNQPQHF
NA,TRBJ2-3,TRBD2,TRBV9,TGTGCCAGCAGCGTAGGTGCGGGGGTGGCAGATACGCAGTATTTT,CASSVGAGVADTQYF
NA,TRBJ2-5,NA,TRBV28,TGTGCCACGTATGCCCCACGGCTCCCTCGGGAGACCCAGTACTTC,CATYAPRLPRETQYF
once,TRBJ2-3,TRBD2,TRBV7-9,TGTGTCAGCAGCCGAGCGGGAGGGCCTCCAGATACGCAGTATTTT,CVSSRAGGPPDTQYF
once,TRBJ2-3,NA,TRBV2,TGTGCCAGGACTTACTCTCCGGTCCAGGGATCAGATACGCAGTATTTT,CARTYSPVQGSDTQYF
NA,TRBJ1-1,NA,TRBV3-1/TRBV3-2,TGTGCCAGCAGCCAAGGGGGAAGGAACACTGAAGCTTTCTTT,CASSQGGRNTEAFF
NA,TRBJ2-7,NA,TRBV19,TGTGCCAGTAGTATGTCGGATTACTACGAGCAGTACTTC,CASSMSDYYEQYF
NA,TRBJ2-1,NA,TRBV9,TGTGCCAGCAGCGTAGCCGACACCTGGGGGCAGTTCTTC,CASSVADTWGQFF
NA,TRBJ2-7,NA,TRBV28,TGTGCCAGCAGTTTCGCGGGCGGAACCTACGAGCAGTACTTC,CASSFAGGTYEQYF
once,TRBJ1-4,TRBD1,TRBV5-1,TGCGCCAGCAGCGTGACAGGGGCGCCCGCGACTAATGAAAAACTGTTTTTT,CASSVTGAPATNEKLFF
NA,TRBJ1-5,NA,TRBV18,TGTGCCAGCTCAAAAGACAGTTATCAGCCCCAGCATTTT,CASSKDSYQPQHF
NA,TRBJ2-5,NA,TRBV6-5,TGTGCCAGCAGTTACTCGACGGGGGCCTCCTGGGAGACCCAGTACTTC,CASSYSTGASWETQYF
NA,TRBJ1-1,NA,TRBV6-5,TGTGCCAGCAGTCAATTGAACACTGAAGCTTTCTTT,CASSQLNTEAFF
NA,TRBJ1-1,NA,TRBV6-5,TGTGCCAGCAGAGAGAGAGGGACCTATGAAGCTTTCTTT,CASRERGTYEAFF
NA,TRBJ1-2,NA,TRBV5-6,TGTGCCAGCAGCTGGGACGGAACTAACTATGGCTACACCTTC,CASSWDGTNYGYTF
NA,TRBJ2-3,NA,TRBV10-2,TGCGCCAGCAGTGTAACAGATACGCAGTATTTT,CASSVTDTQYF
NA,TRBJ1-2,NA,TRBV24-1,TGTGCCACCAGTGATCCTGGAGCTAACTATGGCTACACCTTC,CATSDPGANYGYTF
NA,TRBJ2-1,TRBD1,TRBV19,TGTGCCAGCGCGGAGAGGGGGCGTGGGTCCAATGAGCAGTTCTTC,CASAERGRGSNEQFF
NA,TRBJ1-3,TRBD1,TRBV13,TGTGCCAGCAGCAGAATCGGGACAGGTGGAAACACCATATATTTT,CASSRIGTGGNTIYF
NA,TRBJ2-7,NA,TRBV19,TGTGCCAGTAGCTCGACAGGTCCCTCCTACGAGCAGTACTTC,CASSSTGPSYEQYF
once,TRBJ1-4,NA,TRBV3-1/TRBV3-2,TGTGCCAGCAGCCAGGGGGGACCTAATGAAAAACTGTTTTTT,CASSQGGPNEKLFF